The 21 T cell receptor beta chains reported below all come from one sample, sequenced in a study of T-cell reconstitution after alpha-beta-depleted transplantation in children. For TCRbeta, the library was prepared with unique molecular identifiers. TCRdb reanalysed the PCR reads using MiXCR and keeps one entry per CDR3 protein. The sample shows a few hundred thousand distinct CDR3 sequences, about a tenth of them seen only once. The sequencing here drew on PBMCs from the stem cell graft donor, taken from the stem cell graft. All receptors come from a human donor who donated a stem cell graft to a child with acute myeloid leukemia.

This clonotype showed up just a few times. V gene TRBV6-1 combines with J gene TRBJ2-1; 8 nucleotides align to TRBD2. CDR3 size: 13 residues. V lost 1 base to trimming and J lost 9 bases; unmatched junction nucleotides: 2. CDR1 MNHNS and CDR2 SASEGT come from the germline V gene. This CDR3 reads CASSEGLAGEQFF. The CDR3 coding sequence is TGTGCCAGCAGTGAAGGGCTAGCGGGTGAGCAGTTCTTC.

This clonotype was seen many times. The J gene is TRBJ2-5, the V gene TRBV20-1; TRBD1 matches 7 bases. Germline CDR1 reads DFQATT; CDR2 reads SNEGSKA (reference sequence). V shed 3 bases, J shed 7 bases, and the junction held 11 bases outside the gene matches. The CDR3 is 14 amino acids. CDR3 DNA: TGCAGTGCTAGGGGCTCCACAGGGGTCGGGACCCAGTACTTC. It specifies CSARGSTGVGTQYF.

Points on this clonotype: One end of the junction does not line up with germline, which may come from a read error. The chain employs TRBV6-4 and TRBJ2-2; TRBD1 matches at 10 bases. CDR3 size: 19 residues. The germline CDR1 and CDR2 sequences are MRHNA and SNTAGT. The DNA for the CDR3 is TGTGCCTGCAGCTTTACCGTGCCGGGACAGGGGATACCTGCCGGGGAGCTGTTTTTT. It is translated as CACSFTVPGQGIPAGELFF.

This clonotype was found a few times. The V call is TRBV18, the J call TRBJ1-3; no clear D. The V end was cut by 1 base, the J end by 4 bases, with 17 bases between. Germline V CDR1 and CDR2: KGHSH, LQKENI. This CDR3 has 17 residues. The CDR3 region is CASSPLGPGRAGNTIYF. The CDR3 DNA reads TGTGCCAGCTCACCACTAGGACCTGGGAGGGCCGGAAACACCATATATTTT.

The chain carries TRBV5-1 and TRBJ2-1, with D possibly matching TRBD1 (6 bases). Germline V gives CDR1 SGHRS, CDR2 YFSETQ. Trimming stripped 0 bases from V and 3 bases from J, with 10 bases between. This CDR3 comprises 15 residues. This CDR3 reads CASSLADSIYNEQFF. In nucleotides, the CDR3 is TGCGCCAGCAGCTTGGCGGACAGTATCTACAATGAGCAGTTCTTC.

The chain joins TRBV6-1 to TRBJ2-5; no firm D call. The germline CDR1 and CDR2 sequences are MNHNS and SASEGT. The V and J ends lost 2 bases and 3 bases respectively, with 13 bases between them. This CDR3 is built from 15 residues. The CDR3 reads CASSEREFGKETQYF. The DNA for the CDR3 is TGTGCCAGCAGTGAACGTGAATTTGGGAAAGAGACCCAGTACTTC.

This CDR3 is CASSERGSYNEQFF. The CDR3 DNA is TGTGCCAGCAGCGAGCGGGGGAGTTACAATGAGCAGTTCTTC. The V call is TRBV6-1, the J call TRBJ2-1; 8 positions match TRBD2. Germline loops: CDR1 MNHNS, CDR2 SASEGT. The CDR3 contains 14 residues. The junction had 5 bases not matched to a gene; V was cut back by 6 bases and J by 4 bases.

This clonotype came up a few times. The chain carries TRBV7-2 and TRBJ1-2, with D possibly matching TRBD1 (6 bases). This CDR3 is 12 amino acids long. Trimming pared 5 bases from V and 8 bases from J, leaving 12 bases between. Germline loops: CDR1 SGHTA, CDR2 FQGNSA. The DNA of the CDR3 is TGTGCCAGCAGCACAACTGACAGGGGCTACACCTTC. It is translated as CASSTTDRGYTF.

This chain uses TRBV4-1 with TRBJ2-3, with 7 bases aligning to TRBD2. Germline V gene lookup returns CDR1 MGHRA and CDR2 YSYEKL. After removal of 0 bases from V and 1 base from J, the junction contained 4 bases not matched to a gene. There are 16 residues in the CDR3. This chain's CDR3 is CASSQDWSGGTDTQYF. In DNA form, the CDR3 reads TGCGCCAGCAGCCAAGATTGGAGCGGGGGCACAGATACGCAGTATTTT.

The chain has TRBV5-1 and TRBJ2-5, with 9 bases matching TRBD2. Germline V CDR1 and CDR2: SGHRS, YFSETQ. V shed 2 bases and J 3 bases; nucleotides not matched to a gene: 8. The CDR3 has 16 residues. This CDR3 reads CASSFWGSGGEETQYF. The DNA of the CDR3 is TGCGCCAGCAGCTTTTGGGGTAGCGGGGGCGAAGAGACCCAGTACTTC.

CDR3 region: CASAGTPTYEQYV. DNA of the CDR3: TGTGCCAGCGCCGGGACACCAACCTACGAGCAGTACGTC. V usage is TRBV12-3 or TRBV12-4 and J usage is TRBJ2-7; tentative D call: TRBD1 (6 bases). There are 13 residues in the CDR3. V was pared by 8 bases and J by 2 bases, with 13 bases between.

This chain uses TRBV29-1 with TRBJ2-3, with TRBD2 matching 9 bases. Germline assignment: CDR1 SQVTM and CDR2 ANQGSEA. Unmatched junction bases numbered 8, after V lost 7 bases and J lost 0 bases. This CDR3 spans 15 amino acids. CDR3 protein: CSAQALAGSTDTQYF. CDR3 nucleotides: TGCAGCGCCCAGGCACTAGCGGGTAGCACAGATACGCAGTATTTT.

This sequence joins TRBV5-1 and TRBJ1-5; D is unresolved. Per germline, CDR1 SGHRS and CDR2 YFSETQ. The CDR3 is 13 residues long. Trimming removed 4 bases from V and 4 bases from J, with 9 bases in between. Here the CDR3 DNA reads TGCGCCAGCAGCCGGGATTTTAATCAGCCCCAGCATTTT. Translated: CASSRDFNQPQHF.

This chain uses TRBV20-1 with TRBJ2-1; D unclear. The ends were cut back, 0 bases at V and 7 bases at J, with 10 bases in the middle. Germline CDR1 and CDR2: DFQATT and SNEGSKA (reference sequence). This CDR3 has 13 amino acids. CDR3 DNA sequence: TGCAGTGCTAGAGATCCTTTTCGGAATGAGCAGTTCTTC. Protein: CSARDPFRNEQFF.

Regarding this clonotype: A junction end diverges from the germline sequence, so it may reflect a read error. The CDR3, as DNA: TGTGCCAGCAGCCCAATGACCCAGAACCAGGAGACCCAGTACTTC. Translating gives CASSPMTQNQETQYF. The chain has TRBV5-5 and TRBJ2-5; D unclear. The CDR3 contains 15 residues. Germline V gene lookup returns CDR1 SGHKS and CDR2 YYEKEE (reference sequence).

The chain has TRBV20-1 and TRBJ2-7, with D tentatively TRBD1 (7 bases). Trimming stripped 5 bases from V and 3 bases from J, with 14 bases between. CDR3 length: 13 residues. Germline CDR1 DFQATT, CDR2 SNEGSKA (reference sequence). The CDR3 is CSASGGTDYEQYV. The CDR3 DNA follows: TGCAGTGCTTCCGGCGGGACAGACTACGAGCAGTACGTC.

The chain recombines TRBV5-1 with TRBJ2-1, with 11 bases fitting TRBD2. CDR1 is SGHRS, CDR2 YFSETQ, per germline. CDR3 length: 15 amino acids. Germline trimming cut 2 bases from V and 5 bases from J; bases unmatched to any gene: 3. CDR3 coding DNA: TGCGCCAGCAGCTTAAGACTAGCGGGGAACAATGAGCAGTTCTTC. Protein product: CASSLRLAGNNEQFF.

This chain uses TRBV7-3 with TRBJ2-1; 10 bases line up with TRBD2. V trimming: 5 bases; J trimming: 8 bases; junction bases outside the gene matches: 0. Germline CDR1 is SGHTA and CDR2 is FQGTGA. CDR3 length: 12 residues. CDR3 bases: TGTGCCAGCAGCGGGACTAGCGATGAGCAGTTCTTC. It encodes CASSGTSDEQFF.

This clonotype was seen many times. The DNA for the CDR3 is TGCGCCAGCAGCAGAACAGGGGGCCCCGGGGAGCTGTTTTTT. Translated: CASSRTGGPGELFF. The chain combines TRBV5-1 with TRBJ2-2; TRBD1 matches 9 bases. V was pared by 4 bases and J by 6 bases, with 4 bases of the junction left unmatched. The CDR3 spans 14 residues. Germline V CDR1 and CDR2: SGHRS, YFSETQ.

This rearrangement joins TRBV5-1 to TRBJ1-1, with unresolved D. Between the trimmed V and J ends, which lost 6 bases and 3 bases, there was a span of 9 bases. Per the germline V gene, CDR1 is SGHRS and CDR2 is YFSETQ. CDR3 length equals 12 residues. The CDR3 region is CASMKDDTEAFF. CDR3 coding DNA: TGCGCCAGCATGAAGGATGACACTGAAGCTTTCTTT.

This clonotype was recorded a few times. The J gene is TRBJ2-5, the V gene TRBV7-3; D gene unclear. Germline V CDR1 and CDR2: SGHTA, FQGTGA. V lost 3 bases to trimming and J lost 2 bases, with 10 bases between them. This CDR3 is 14 amino acids long. For the CDR3, the DNA is TGTGCCAGCAGCTTTTTCGGCCAGCAAGAGACCCAGTACTTC. Translation gives CASSFFGQQETQYF.